This T cell receptor beta chain comes out of a study of T cell responses to AZD1222 COVID-19 vaccine. The protocol was immunoSEQ multiplex PCR, while the TCRdb copy is restricted to in-frame clones and leaves out a portion. The sample lists roughly 140,000 clones; about nine tenths were seen once. Between the trimmed V and J ends, which lost 5 bases and 0 bases, there was a span of 8 bases. This CDR3 spans 15 amino acids. Germline CDR1 and CDR2: ENHRY and SYGVKD. This clone came up once. Antigen: not known. Second doses at about 4 or about 12 weeks were pooled. The study, taken as a whole, reports: Only a handful of individuals given AZD1222 were seropositive at baseline. Reports indicate that nearly half of spike-specific TCRs are directed at unmutated variant regions.

Sequencing was performed on peripheral blood, taken 28 days after the second AZD1222 dose. This receptor was obtained from an adult who received the AZD1222 COVID-19 vaccine. This chain joins TRBV10-3 and TRBJ1-6, with a tentative D call TRBD1 (5 bases). CDR3: CAISHDSSYNSPLHF. The CDR3 coding sequence is TGTGCCATCAGTCACGACAGCTCCTATAATTCACCCCTCCACTTT.